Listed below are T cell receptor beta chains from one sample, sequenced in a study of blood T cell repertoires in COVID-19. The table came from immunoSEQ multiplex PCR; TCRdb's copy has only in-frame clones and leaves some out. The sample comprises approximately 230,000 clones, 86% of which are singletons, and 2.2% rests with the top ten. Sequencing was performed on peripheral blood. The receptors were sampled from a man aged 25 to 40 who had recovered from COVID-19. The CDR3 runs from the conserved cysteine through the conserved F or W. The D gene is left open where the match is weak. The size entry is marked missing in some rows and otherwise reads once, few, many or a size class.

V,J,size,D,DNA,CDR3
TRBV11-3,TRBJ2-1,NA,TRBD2,TGTGCCAGCAGTTTTATAGCGGGTGCTTACAATGAGCAGTTCTTC,CASSFIAGAYNEQFF
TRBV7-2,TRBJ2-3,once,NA,TGTGCCAGCAGCTTGGCACAGGGCGGCACAGATACGCAGTATTTT,CASSLAQGGTDTQYF
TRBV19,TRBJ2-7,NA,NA,TGTGCCAGTAGTAGCGGGGTCAGGGAGTACGAGCAGTACTTC,CASSSGVREYEQYF
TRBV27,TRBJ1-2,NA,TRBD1,TGTGCCAGCAGAATGACAGGGAGTAGCTATGGCTACACCTTC,CASRMTGSSYGYTF
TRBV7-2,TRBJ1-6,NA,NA,TGTGCCAGCAGCCCGGGTCCCAATTCACCCCTCCACTTT,CASSPGPNSPLHF
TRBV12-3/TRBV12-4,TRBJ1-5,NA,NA,TGTGCCAGTGGGGACAACACTCAGCCCCAGCATTTT,CASGDNTQPQHF
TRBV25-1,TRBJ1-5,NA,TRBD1,TGTGCCAGCAGTGGAGGGGCCGGGACAGAAGATCAGCCCCAGCATTTT,CASSGGAGTEDQPQHF
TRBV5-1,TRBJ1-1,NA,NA,TGCGCCAGCAGCTCGCAACCTATGAACACTGAAGCTTTCTTT,CASSSQPMNTEAFF
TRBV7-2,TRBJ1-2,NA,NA,TGTGCCAGCAGCACGGGCGGGTTGCGGGGCTACACCTTC,CASSTGGLRGYTF
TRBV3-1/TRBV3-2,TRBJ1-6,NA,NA,TGTGCCAGCAGCCAAGATGGCAGGGCGTCTTCACCCCTCCACTTT,CASSQDGRASSPLHF
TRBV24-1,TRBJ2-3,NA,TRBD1,TGTGCCACCAGTGAAGGACAGGGGCGAGATACGCAGTATTTT,CATSEGQGRDTQYF
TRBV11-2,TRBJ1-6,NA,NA,TGTGCCAGCACCGTTGTACCAGGGAGGGATTCACCCCTCCACTTT,CASTVVPGRDSPLHF
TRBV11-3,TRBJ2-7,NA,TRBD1,TGTGCCAGCAGTCCCGGGACAGGGGCGGCCTACGAGCAGTACTTC,CASSPGTGAAYEQYF
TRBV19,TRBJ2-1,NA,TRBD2,TGTGCCAGTAGTATCTTCGAGTTGAGTAACAGGGGACTAGCGGGGGGGAACAATGAGCAGTTCTTC,CASSIFELSNRGLAGGNNEQFF
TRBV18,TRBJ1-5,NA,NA,TGTGCCAGCTCACCGGCAGGGGGCAATCAGCCCCAGCATTTT,CASSPAGGNQPQHF
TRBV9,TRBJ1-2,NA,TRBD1,TGTGCCAGCAGCGTAAGGGGGCGAGACTATGGCTACACCTTC,CASSVRGRDYGYTF
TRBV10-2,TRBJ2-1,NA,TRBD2,TGCGCCAGCACCGCGGGGGTAAATGAGCAGTTCTTC,CASTAGVNEQFF
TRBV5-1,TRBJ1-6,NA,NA,TGCGCCAGCAGCTTGGATCGGTATAATTCACCCCTCCACTTT,CASSLDRYNSPLHF